These 10 T cell receptor beta chains share one sample of origin, sequenced in a study of T cell changes during pregnancy in multiple sclerosis. Data came from immunoSEQ multiplex PCR; TCRdb stores just in-frame clones and leaves some out. In the table there are more than 80,000 clones, roughly 96% of which are singletons. This material consisted of peripheral blood, taken in the second trimester of pregnancy. Every receptor here comes from a female donor with multiple sclerosis, enrolled in a pregnancy study.

The rearrangement joins TRBV4-3 to TRBJ2-3; 8 positions match TRBD2. In germline, CDR1 is LGHNA, CDR2 YSLEER. The length of the CDR3 is 15 residues. V lost 5 bases and J lost 5; bases outside the gene matches: 9. The DNA of the CDR3 is TGCGCCAGCAGCGAGAAGGGACTAGAGAGAGATACGCAGTATTTT. It specifies CASSEKGLERDTQYF.

The rearrangement joins TRBV5-1 to TRBJ1-2; D gene ambiguous. The ends were cut back, 7 bases at V and 2 bases at J, with 21 bases in the middle. The germline CDR1 and CDR2 sequences are SGHRS and YFSETQ. This CDR3 contains 16 residues. This CDR3 is CASRPRGGWENYGYTF. The CDR3 nucleotides read TGCGCCAGCCGACCTCGGGGAGGGTGGGAAAACTATGGCTACACCTTC.

The chain is built from TRBV6-5 and TRBJ1-1; weak D call: TRBD1 (5 bases). CDR1 is MNHEY and CDR2 is SVGAGI in the germline V gene. This CDR3 is built from 14 residues. Trimming pared 8 bases from V and 0 bases from J, leaving 13 bases between. The CDR3 DNA follows: TGTGCCAGCTTCCTGGACATCGTGAACACTGAAGCTTTCTTT. This codes for CASFLDIVNTEAFF.

The chain recombines TRBV27 with TRBJ1-5; D is uncertain. V lost 2 bases and J 2 bases, leaving 4 bases between the germline ends. The germline V gene has CDR1 MNHEY and CDR2 SMNVEV (reference sequence). The CDR3 extends over 13 amino acids. CDR3 nucleotide sequence: TGTGCCAGCAGTTTAGCAGGCAATCAGCCCCAGCATTTT. This encodes CASSLAGNQPQHF.

The V gene is TRBV27, the J gene TRBJ2-2, with 8 bases fitting TRBD1. The CDR3 is 15 residues long. The ends lost 0 bases at V and 4 bases at J; junction bases unmatched: 1. CDR1 is MNHEY and CDR2 is SMNVEV in the germline V gene (reference sequence). This CDR3 is CASSLSQGVTGELFF. The CDR3 DNA follows: TGTGCCAGCAGTTTATCACAGGGGGTCACCGGGGAGCTGTTTTTT.

The chain has TRBV6-5 and TRBJ1-1; tentatively, D is TRBD1 (5 bases). CDR1 and CDR2 from the germline V gene are MNHEY and SVGAGI. The CDR3 is 16 amino acids. V was pared by 0 bases and J by 4 bases, with 15 bases between. CDR3 nucleotide sequence: TGTGCCAGCAGTTACTCGGGAAGGGGTGACGGCACTGAAGCTTTCTTT. Translation gives CASSYSGRGDGTEAFF.

The chain carries TRBV6-1 and TRBJ2-7; the D is unclear. V lost 0 bases, J lost 4 bases, and 4 bases lay in between. This CDR3 has 12 amino acids. Per the germline V gene, CDR1 is MNHNS and CDR2 is SASEGT. The CDR3 coding sequence is TGTGCCAGCAGTGAAGCGAGGTACGAGCAGTACTTC. Its protein product is CASSEARYEQYF.

The chain combines TRBV4-1 with TRBJ1-2; 9 nucleotides align to TRBD1. The CDR3 totals 16 residues. V trimming: 2 bases; J trimming: 6 bases; junction bases outside the gene matches: 10. Germline-derived CDR1 and CDR2 are MGHRA and YSYEKL. DNA of the CDR3: TGCGCCAGCAGCCAAAAGGGGACAGGGAGAAGGAATGGCTACACCTTC. This gives the protein CASSQKGTGRRNGYTF.

This clone has just one count. This CDR3 is CASSLGQTTNEKLFF. The CDR3 DNA follows: TGTGCCAGCAGCTTGGGACAGACAACTAATGAAAAACTGTTTTTT. The J gene is TRBJ1-4, the V gene TRBV5-8, with D perhaps matching TRBD1 (5 bases). From germline, CDR1 is SGHTS and CDR2 YDEGEE. Trimming removed 0 bases from V and 0 bases from J, with 6 bases in between. The CDR3 runs to 15 residues.

V gene TRBV6-4 combines with J gene TRBJ1-4; D might be TRBD1 (5 bases). Per germline, CDR1 MRHNA and CDR2 SNTAGT. The V end was cut by 2 bases, the J end by 9 bases, with 16 bases between. CDR3 length: 15 residues. The CDR3 region is CASSDNAGPHQKLFF. For the CDR3, the DNA is TGTGCCAGCAGTGACAATGCGGGACCCCATCAAAAACTGTTTTTT.